This T cell receptor beta chain appears in the sequencing data of a study of beta chain features in type 1 diabetes. This clone was seen more than once but under ten times. Antigen specificity is unknown. Study-wide findings and caveats: VDJ junctions from type 1 diabetes patients carried fewer insertions and larger deletions. Among all four CD4+ subsets, Type 1 diabetes patients had TCRB CDR3s that were moderately but significantly shorter.

V shed 4 bases and J shed 0 bases, with 15 bases lying between them. Germline values: CDR1 SQVTM, CDR2 ANQGSEA. The CDR3 runs to 15 residues. Expressed TCRB transcripts were sequenced after all isolated RNA was converted to cDNA. Sequencing used immunoSEQ multiplex PCR; TCRdb keeps in-frame clones, though not all of them. Of roughly 240,000 clones in the sample, around 24% were seen once. CD45RO/CCR7/CD25/CD127/CD95/CD27 staining was used to isolate CD4+ naive, central memory, regulatory and stem cell-like memory cells by sorting. This chain joins TRBV29-1 and TRBJ1-2; no definite D call. This receptor was identified in a woman aged 30 to 39 with type 1 diabetes. Sequenced material: naive CD4+ T cells from blood. CDR3: CSVAGLDRPNYGYTF. The CDR3, as DNA: TGCAGCGTTGCAGGCCTCGACCGGCCTAACTATGGCTACACCTTC.